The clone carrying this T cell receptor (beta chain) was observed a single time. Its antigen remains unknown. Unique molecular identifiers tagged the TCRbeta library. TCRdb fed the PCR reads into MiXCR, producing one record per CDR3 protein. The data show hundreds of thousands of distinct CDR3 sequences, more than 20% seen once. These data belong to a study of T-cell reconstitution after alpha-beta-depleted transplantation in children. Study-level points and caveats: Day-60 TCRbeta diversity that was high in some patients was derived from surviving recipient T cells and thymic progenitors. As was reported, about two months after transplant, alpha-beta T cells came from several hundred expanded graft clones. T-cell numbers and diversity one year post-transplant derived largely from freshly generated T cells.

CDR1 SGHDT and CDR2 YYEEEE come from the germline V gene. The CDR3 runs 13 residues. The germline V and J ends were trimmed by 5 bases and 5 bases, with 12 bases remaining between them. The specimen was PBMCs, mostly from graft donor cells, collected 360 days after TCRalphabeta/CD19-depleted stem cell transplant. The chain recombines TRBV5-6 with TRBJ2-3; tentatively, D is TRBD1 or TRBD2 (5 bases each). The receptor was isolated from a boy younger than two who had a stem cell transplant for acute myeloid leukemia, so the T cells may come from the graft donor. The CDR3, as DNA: TGTGCCAGCAGGCCCAGGGAGAAAGATACGCAGTATTTT. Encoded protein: CASRPREKDTQYF.